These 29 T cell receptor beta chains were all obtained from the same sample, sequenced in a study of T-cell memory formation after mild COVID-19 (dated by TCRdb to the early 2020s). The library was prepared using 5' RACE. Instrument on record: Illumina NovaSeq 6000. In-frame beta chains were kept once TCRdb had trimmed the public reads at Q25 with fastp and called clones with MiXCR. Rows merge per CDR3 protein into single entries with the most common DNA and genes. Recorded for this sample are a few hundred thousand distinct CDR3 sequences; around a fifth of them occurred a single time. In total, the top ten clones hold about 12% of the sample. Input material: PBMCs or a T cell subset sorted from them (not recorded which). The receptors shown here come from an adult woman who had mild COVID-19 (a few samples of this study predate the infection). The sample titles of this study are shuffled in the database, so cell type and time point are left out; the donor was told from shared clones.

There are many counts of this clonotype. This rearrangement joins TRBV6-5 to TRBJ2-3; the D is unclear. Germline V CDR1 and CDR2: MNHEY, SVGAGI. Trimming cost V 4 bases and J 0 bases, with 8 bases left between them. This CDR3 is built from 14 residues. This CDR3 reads CASSLTSSTDTQYF. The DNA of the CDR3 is TGTGCCAGCAGTTTAACTTCTAGCACAGATACGCAGTATTTT.

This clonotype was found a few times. The CDR3 reads CASSLVATPEAFF. DNA for the CDR3: TGTGCCAGCAGCTTAGTTGCGACACCTGAAGCTTTCTTT. The chain joins TRBV7-9 to TRBJ1-1; D unclear. V shed 1 base and J shed 6 bases, with 9 bases lying between them. CDR1 and CDR2 (germline): SEHNR, FQNEAQ (reference sequence). The CDR3 consists of 13 residues.

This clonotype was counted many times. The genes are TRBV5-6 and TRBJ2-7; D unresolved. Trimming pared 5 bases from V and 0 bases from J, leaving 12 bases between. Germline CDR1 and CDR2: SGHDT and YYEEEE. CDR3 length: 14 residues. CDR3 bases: TGTGCCAGCAGTTTAGGCACAGCCTCCTACGAGCAGTACTTC. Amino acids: CASSLGTASYEQYF.

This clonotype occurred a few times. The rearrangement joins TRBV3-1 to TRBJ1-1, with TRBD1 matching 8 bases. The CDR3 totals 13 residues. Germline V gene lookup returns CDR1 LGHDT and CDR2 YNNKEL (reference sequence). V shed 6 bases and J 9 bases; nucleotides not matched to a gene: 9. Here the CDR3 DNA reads TGTGCCAGCAGTCAATCCCGGGACAGGCAAGCTTTCTTT. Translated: CASSQSRDRQAFF. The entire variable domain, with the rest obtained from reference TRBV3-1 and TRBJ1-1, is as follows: DTAVSQTPKYLVTQMGNDKSIKCEQNLGHDTMYWYKQDSKKFLKIMFSYNNKELIINETVPNRFSPKSPDKAHLNLHINSLELGDSAVYFCASSQSRDRQAFFGQGTRLTVV.

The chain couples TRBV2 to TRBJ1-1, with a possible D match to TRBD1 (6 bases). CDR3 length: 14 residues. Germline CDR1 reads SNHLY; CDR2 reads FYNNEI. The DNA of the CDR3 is TGTGCGGAAGCAAAAGGGGGGTTGGACACTGAAGCTTTCTTT. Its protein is CAEAKGGLDTEAFF.

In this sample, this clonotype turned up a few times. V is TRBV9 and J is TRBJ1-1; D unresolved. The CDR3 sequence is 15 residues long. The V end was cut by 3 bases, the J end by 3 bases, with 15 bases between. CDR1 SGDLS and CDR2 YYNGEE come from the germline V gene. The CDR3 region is CASSARVGKDTEAFF. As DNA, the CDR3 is TGTGCCAGCAGCGCGAGGGTGGGGAAAGACACTGAAGCTTTCTTT.

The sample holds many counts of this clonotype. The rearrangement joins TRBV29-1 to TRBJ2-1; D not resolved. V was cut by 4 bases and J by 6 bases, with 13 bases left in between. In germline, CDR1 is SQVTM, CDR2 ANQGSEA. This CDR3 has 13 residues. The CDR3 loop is CSVGRDKANEQFF. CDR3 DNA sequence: TGCAGCGTTGGTAGGGATAAGGCCAATGAGCAGTTCTTC.

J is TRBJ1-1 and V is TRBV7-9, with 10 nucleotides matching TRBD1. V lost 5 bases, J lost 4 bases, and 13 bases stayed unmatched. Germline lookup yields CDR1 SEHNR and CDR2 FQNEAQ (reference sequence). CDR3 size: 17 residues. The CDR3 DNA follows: TGTGCCAGCAGCCCTCGACAGGGGGCGCGGAGCTTCACTGAAGCTTTCTTT. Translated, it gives CASSPRQGARSFTEAFF.

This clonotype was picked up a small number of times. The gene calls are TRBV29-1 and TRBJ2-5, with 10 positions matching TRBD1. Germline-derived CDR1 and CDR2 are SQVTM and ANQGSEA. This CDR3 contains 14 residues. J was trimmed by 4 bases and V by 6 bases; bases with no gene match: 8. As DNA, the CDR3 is TGCAGCGTCGACCCCGGGACAGGGGTAGAGACCCAGTACTTC. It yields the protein CSVDPGTGVETQYF.

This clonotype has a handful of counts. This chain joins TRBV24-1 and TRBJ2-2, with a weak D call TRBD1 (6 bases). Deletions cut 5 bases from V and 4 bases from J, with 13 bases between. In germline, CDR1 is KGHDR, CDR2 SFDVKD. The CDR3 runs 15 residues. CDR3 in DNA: TGTGCCACCAGTGGGGGACAATCCGTCACCGGGGAGCTGTTTTTT. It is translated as CATSGGQSVTGELFF.

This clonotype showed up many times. The CDR3 region is CASSQVSVNEQFF. CDR3 bases: TGTGCCAGCAGCCAAGTTAGCGTCAATGAGCAGTTCTTC. The chain recombines TRBV4-2 with TRBJ2-1; a weak D match, TRBD2 (5 bases). V lost 1 base and J lost 6, with 7 bases in between. CDR3 size: 13 residues. Germline lookup yields CDR1 LGHNA and CDR2 YNFKEQ.

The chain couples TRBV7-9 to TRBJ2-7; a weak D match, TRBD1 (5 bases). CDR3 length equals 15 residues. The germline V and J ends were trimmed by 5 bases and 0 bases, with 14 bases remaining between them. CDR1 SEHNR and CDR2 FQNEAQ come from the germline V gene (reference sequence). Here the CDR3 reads CASSRISGNSYEQYF. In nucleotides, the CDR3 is TGTGCCAGCAGCCGCATATCAGGGAACTCCTACGAGCAGTACTTC.

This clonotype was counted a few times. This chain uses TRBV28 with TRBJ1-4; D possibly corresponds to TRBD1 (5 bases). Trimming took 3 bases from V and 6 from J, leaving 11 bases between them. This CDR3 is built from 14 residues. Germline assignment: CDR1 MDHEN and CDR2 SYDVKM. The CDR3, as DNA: TGTGCCAGCAGTTTCATCGGGGGAGATGAAAAACTGTTTTTT. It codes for CASSFIGGDEKLFF. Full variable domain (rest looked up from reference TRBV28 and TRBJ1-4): DVKVTQSSRYLVKRTGEKVFLECVQDMDHENMFWYRQDPGLGLRLIYFSYDVKMKEKGDIPEGYSVSREKKERFSLILESASTNQTSMYLCASSFIGGDEKLFFGSGTQLSVL.

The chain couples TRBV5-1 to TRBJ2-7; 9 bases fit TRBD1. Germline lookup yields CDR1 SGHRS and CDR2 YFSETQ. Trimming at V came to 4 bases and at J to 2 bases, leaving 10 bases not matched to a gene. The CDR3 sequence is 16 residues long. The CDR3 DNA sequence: TGCGCCAGCAGCGATGGGGGGGACAGGGAAACCTACGAGCAGTACTTC. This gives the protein CASSDGGDRETYEQYF.

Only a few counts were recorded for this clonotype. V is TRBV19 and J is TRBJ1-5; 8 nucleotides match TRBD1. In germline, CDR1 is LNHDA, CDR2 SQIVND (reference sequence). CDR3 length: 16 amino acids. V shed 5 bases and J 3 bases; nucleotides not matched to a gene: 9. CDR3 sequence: CASSETGDGVNQPQHF. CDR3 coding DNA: TGTGCCAGTAGTGAGACAGGGGACGGGGTCAATCAGCCCCAGCATTTT. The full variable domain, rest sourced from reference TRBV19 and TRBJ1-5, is DGGITQSPKYLFRKEGQNVTLSCEQNLNHDAMYWYRQDPGQGLRLIYYSQIVNDFQKGDIAEGYSVSREKKESFPLTVTSAQKNPTAFYLCASSETGDGVNQPQHFGDGTRLSIL.

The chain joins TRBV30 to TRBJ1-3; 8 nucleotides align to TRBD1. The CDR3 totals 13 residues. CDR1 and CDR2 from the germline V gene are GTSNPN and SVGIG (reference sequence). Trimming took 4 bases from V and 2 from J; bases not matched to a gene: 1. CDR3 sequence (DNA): TGTGCCTGGACCAGGGGGCCTGGAAACACCATATATTTT. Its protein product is CAWTRGPGNTIYF.

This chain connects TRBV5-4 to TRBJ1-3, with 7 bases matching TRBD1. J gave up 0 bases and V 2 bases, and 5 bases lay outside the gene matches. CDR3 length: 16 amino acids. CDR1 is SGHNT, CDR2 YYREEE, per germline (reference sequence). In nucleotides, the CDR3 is TGTGCCAGCAGCTTTACGACAGGGAACTCTGGAAACACCATATATTTT. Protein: CASSFTTGNSGNTIYF.

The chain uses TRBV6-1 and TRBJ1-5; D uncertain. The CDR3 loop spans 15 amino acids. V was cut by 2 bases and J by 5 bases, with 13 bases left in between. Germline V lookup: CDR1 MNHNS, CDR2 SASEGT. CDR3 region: CASSEPSNIYQPQHF. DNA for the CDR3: TGTGCCAGCAGTGAACCCTCCAACATATATCAGCCCCAGCATTTT.

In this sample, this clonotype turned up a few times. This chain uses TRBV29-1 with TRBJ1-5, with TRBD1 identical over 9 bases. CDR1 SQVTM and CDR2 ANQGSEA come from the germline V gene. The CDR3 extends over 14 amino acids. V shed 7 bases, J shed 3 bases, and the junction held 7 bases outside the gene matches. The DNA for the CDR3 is TGCAGCGCTCTTGGACAGGGGATCAATCAGCCCCAGCATTTT. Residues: CSALGQGINQPQHF.

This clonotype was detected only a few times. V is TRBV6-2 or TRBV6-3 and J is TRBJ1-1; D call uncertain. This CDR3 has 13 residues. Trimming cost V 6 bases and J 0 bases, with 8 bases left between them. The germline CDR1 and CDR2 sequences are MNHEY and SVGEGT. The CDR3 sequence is CASSHQVNTEAFF. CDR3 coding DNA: TGTGCCAGCAGCCATCAAGTGAACACTGAAGCTTTCTTT.

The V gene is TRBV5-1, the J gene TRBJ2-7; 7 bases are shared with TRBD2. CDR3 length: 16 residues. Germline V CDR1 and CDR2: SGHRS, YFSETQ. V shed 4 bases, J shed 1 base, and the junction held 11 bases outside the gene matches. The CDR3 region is CASSVGGVGPSYEQYF. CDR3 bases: TGCGCCAGCAGCGTGGGAGGGGTCGGCCCTTCCTACGAGCAGTACTTC. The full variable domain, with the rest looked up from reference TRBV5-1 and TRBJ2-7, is KAGVTQTPRYLIKTRGQQVTLSCSPISGHRSVSWYQQTPGQGLQFLFEYFSETQRNKGNFPGRFSGRQFSNSRSEMNVSTLELGDSALYLCASSVGGVGPSYEQYFGPGTRLTVT.

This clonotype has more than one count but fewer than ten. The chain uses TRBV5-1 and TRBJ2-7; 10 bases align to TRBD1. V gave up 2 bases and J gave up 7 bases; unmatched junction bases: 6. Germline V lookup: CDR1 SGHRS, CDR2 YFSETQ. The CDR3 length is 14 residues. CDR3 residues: CASSFGDRGGEQYF. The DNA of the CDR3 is TGCGCCAGCAGCTTCGGGGACAGGGGTGGAGAGCAGTACTTC.

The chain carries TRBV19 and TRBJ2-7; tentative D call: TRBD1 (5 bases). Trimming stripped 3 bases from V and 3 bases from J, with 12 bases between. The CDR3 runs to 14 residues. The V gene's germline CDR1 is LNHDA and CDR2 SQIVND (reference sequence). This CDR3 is CASSIRQRSYEQYF. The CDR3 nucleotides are TGTGCCAGTAGTATTAGACAGAGAAGCTACGAGCAGTACTTC.

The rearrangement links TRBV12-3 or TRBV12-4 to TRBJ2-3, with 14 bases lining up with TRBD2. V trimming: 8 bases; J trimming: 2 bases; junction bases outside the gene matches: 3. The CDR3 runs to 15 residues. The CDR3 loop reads CASAGLAGATDTQYF. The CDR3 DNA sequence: TGTGCCAGCGCGGGACTAGCGGGGGCCACAGATACGCAGTATTTT.

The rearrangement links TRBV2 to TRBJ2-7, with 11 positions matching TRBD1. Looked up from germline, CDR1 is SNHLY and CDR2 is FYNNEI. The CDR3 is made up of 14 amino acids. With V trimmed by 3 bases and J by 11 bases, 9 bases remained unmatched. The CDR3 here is CASSDFGTGGQKYF. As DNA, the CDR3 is TGTGCCAGCAGTGACTTCGGGACAGGGGGTCAGAAGTACTTC.

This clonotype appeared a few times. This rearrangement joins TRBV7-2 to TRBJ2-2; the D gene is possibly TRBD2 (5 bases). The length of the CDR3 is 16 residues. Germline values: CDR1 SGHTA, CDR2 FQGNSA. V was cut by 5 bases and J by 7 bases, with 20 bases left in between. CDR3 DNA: TGTGCCAGCAGCCGAACCCGTGGGAGTAAGTTCGGGGAGCTGTTTTTT. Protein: CASSRTRGSKFGELFF.

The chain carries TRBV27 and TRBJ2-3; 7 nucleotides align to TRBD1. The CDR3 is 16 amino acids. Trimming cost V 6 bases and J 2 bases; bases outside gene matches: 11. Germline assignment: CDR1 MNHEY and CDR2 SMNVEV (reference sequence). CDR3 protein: CASSRQGVRVTDTQYF. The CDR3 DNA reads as TGTGCCAGCAGCCGGCAGGGGGTTCGCGTCACAGATACGCAGTATTTT.

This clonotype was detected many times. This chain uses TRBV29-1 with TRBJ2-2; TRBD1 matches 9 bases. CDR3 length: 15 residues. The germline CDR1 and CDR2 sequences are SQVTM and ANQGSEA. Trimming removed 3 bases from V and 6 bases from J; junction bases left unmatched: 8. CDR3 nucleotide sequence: TGCAGCGTTGAGAAAGGACAGGGGAAAGCCGGGGAGCTGTTTTTT. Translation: CSVEKGQGKAGELFF.

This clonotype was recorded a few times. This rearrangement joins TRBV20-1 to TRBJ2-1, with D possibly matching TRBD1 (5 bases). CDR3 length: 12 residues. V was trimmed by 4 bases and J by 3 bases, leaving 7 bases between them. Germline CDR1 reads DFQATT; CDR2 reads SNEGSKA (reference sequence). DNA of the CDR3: TGCAGTGCTAAACAGGACTACAATGAGCAGTTCTTC. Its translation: CSAKQDYNEQFF.